This is a list of T cell receptor beta chains from one sample in a study of blood T cell repertoires in COVID-19. TCRdb's table, derived via immunoSEQ multiplex PCR, lists solely in-frame clones and lacks some. This table holds approximately 280,000 clones, 80% to 90% found once. The sequenced material came from peripheral blood. These receptors all stem from a woman in her 70s with acute or convalescent COVID-19. Both conserved end residues are part of each CDR3. D genes are given only for firm matches. Not all rows give a size; the values are once, few, many and, for expanded clones, a class.

V: TRBV5-6
J: TRBJ2-5
D: .
size: .
CDR3: CASSPGWGTLETQYF
DNA: TGTGCCAGCAGCCCCGGATGGGGCACTCTAGAGACCCAGTACTTC

V: TRBV5-6
J: TRBJ2-2
D: .
size: .
CDR3: CASSLGTGRTVNTGELFF
DNA: TGTGCCAGCAGCTTGGGGACGGGACGGACAGTGAACACCGGGGAGCTGTTTTTT

V: TRBV7-9
J: TRBJ1-5
D: .
size: .
CDR3: CASSSAGGDQPQHF
DNA: TGTGCCAGCAGTAGCGCGGGTGGTGATCAGCCCCAGCATTTT

V: TRBV3-1/TRBV3-2
J: TRBJ2-1
D: TRBD2
size: .
CDR3: CASSLTSGGPKNEQFF
DNA: TGTGCCAGCAGCCTTACTAGCGGGGGGCCGAAGAATGAGCAGTTCTTC

V: TRBV6-6
J: TRBJ1-3
D: TRBD1
size: .
CDR3: CASSYGTGSDTIYF
DNA: TGTGCCAGCAGTTACGGGACAGGGTCGGACACCATATATTTT

V: TRBV2
J: TRBJ1-5
D: TRBD1
size: once
CDR3: CASMRQGGGTQHF
DNA: TGTGCCAGCATGAGACAGGGTGGGGGAACCCAGCATTTT

V: TRBV18
J: TRBJ2-7
D: TRBD1
size: .
CDR3: CASSAAGQGINEQYF
DNA: TGTGCCAGCTCTGCAGCGGGACAGGGTATCAACGAGCAGTACTTC

V: TRBV7-9
J: TRBJ1-2
D: TRBD1
size: once
CDR3: CASSGRQGNGYTF
DNA: TGTGCCAGCAGCGGCCGACAGGGGAATGGCTACACCTTC

V: TRBV28
J: TRBJ1-2
D: TRBD1
size: once
CDR3: CASSLSGGNYGYTF
DNA: TGTGCCAGCAGTTTATCAGGGGGTAACTATGGCTACACCTTC

V: TRBV4-1
J: TRBJ2-7
D: TRBD2
size: .
CDR3: CASTPTSGGRYEQYF
DNA: TGCGCCAGCACCCCGACTAGCGGGGGCCGCTACGAGCAGTACTTC

V: TRBV6-5
J: TRBJ1-1
D: .
size: .
CDR3: CASTGSGGPNTEAFF
DNA: TGTGCCAGCACCGGGTCGGGGGGCCCGAACACTGAAGCTTTCTTT

V: TRBV11-2
J: TRBJ1-6
D: .
size: .
CDR3: CASSVKILGTASFSPLHF
DNA: TGTGCCAGCAGCGTCAAAATTTTGGGTACAGCCAGCTTTTCACCCCTCCACTTT

V: TRBV5-8
J: TRBJ2-3
D: TRBD2
size: .
CDR3: CASSLGASGGTRGTDTQYF
DNA: TGTGCCAGCAGCTTGGGAGCTAGCGGGGGGACCCGAGGCACAGATACGCAGTATTTT

V: TRBV18
J: TRBJ1-4
D: TRBD1
size: .
CDR3: CASSLNRGEKLFF
DNA: TGTGCCAGCTCACTAAACAGGGGTGAAAAACTGTTTTTT

V: TRBV6-1
J: TRBJ1-2
D: TRBD1
size: .
CDR3: CASSEGQRYGYTF
DNA: TGTGCCAGCAGTGAGGGACAGCGTTATGGCTACACCTTC

V: TRBV10-3
J: TRBJ1-1
D: .
size: .
CDR3: CAISPRDYAEAFF
DNA: TGTGCCATCAGTCCTCGGGATTACGCTGAAGCTTTCTTT

V: TRBV6-5
J: TRBJ1-5
D: .
size: .
CDR3: CASRAPGRGQHF
DNA: TGTGCCAGCAGAGCCCCCGGTCGGGGGCAGCATTTT

V: TRBV9
J: TRBJ2-2
D: .
size: .
CDR3: CASSVGPGELFF
DNA: TGTGCCAGCAGCGTAGGGCCCGGGGAGCTGTTTTTT

V: TRBV7-8
J: TRBJ2-7
D: .
size: .
CDR3: CASSRAGRTYEQYF
DNA: TGTGCCAGCAGTCGGGCGGGAAGGACCTACGAGCAGTACTTC

V: TRBV28
J: TRBJ1-3
D: .
size: .
CDR3: CASSTRTRGNTIYF
DNA: TGTGCCAGCAGTACCAGGACACGCGGAAACACCATATATTTT